Listed below are T cell receptor beta chains from one sample, sequenced in a study of T cell changes during pregnancy in multiple sclerosis. Measured with immunoSEQ multiplex PCR; TCRdb has only the in-frame clones, and not every one. The sample has about 59,000 clones; about 93% are singletons. This specimen consisted of CD8+ T cells from peripheral blood mononuclear cells, obtained in the third trimester of pregnancy. Receptor source: a female donor with multiple sclerosis, enrolled in a pregnancy study. The CDR3 runs from the conserved cysteine through the conserved F or W. The D gene is left open where the match is weak. Clone sizes are given selectively: once, few, many, or a class where the clone is expanded.

D	J	V	size	CDR3	DNA
-	TRBJ2-7	TRBV9	-	CASSVATTGPMDEQYF	TGTGCCAGCAGCGTAGCTACTACAGGGCCGATGGACGAGCAGTACTTC
-	TRBJ1-2	TRBV28	-	CASSLPFLNAYHGYTF	TGTGCCAGCAGTTTACCTTTCCTTAACGCCTATCATGGCTACACCTTC
-	TRBJ2-6	TRBV19	-	CASSESQSRANVLTF	TGTGCCAGTAGTGAATCACAAAGTCGGGCCAACGTCCTGACTTTC
-	TRBJ2-2	TRBV7-9	-	CASSFRGHGVISGGELFF	TGTGCCAGCAGCTTCCGGGGACACGGAGTTATCTCGGGCGGGGAGCTGTTTTTT
-	TRBJ2-5	TRBV21-1	-	CASSKGERGRGETQYF	TGTGCCAGCAGCAAAGGAGAGCGCGGGAGGGGAGAGACCCAGTACTTC
-	TRBJ2-5	TRBV7-9	-	CASSSTIATGTGETQYF	TGTGCCAGCAGCTCAACGATAGCCACAGGGACGGGAGAGACCCAGTACTTC
-	TRBJ1-1	TRBV13	-	CASSLGQFVNTEAFF	TGTGCCAGCAGCTTAGGCCAGTTTGTGAACACTGAAGCTTTCTTT
-	TRBJ1-5	TRBV2	-	CASSDPLGAENQPQHF	TGTGCCAGCAGTGATCCCCTCGGCGCGGAGAATCAGCCCCAGCATTTT
TRBD2	TRBJ2-5	TRBV4-2	-	CASSHPGRELPETQYF	TGTGCCAGCAGCCACCCAGGGAGGGAGCTCCCAGAGACCCAGTACTTC
TRBD2	TRBJ2-1	TRBV27	-	CASSSAGVPLGEQFF	TGTGCCAGCAGTTCAGCGGGAGTTCCCCTGGGCGAGCAGTTCTTC
-	TRBJ1-1	TRBV27	few	CASSLGQGLNTEAFF	TGTGCCAGCAGTTTGGGTCAGGGATTGAACACTGAAGCTTTCTTT
TRBD1	TRBJ2-7	TRBV6-4	-	CARSDRGPTYEQYF	TGTGCCAGATCAGACAGGGGGCCCACCTACGAGCAGTACTTC
TRBD1	TRBJ1-2	TRBV30	-	CAWSVHGQGRANYGYTF	TGTGCCTGGAGTGTACATGGACAGGGGAGAGCTAACTATGGCTACACCTTC
TRBD1	TRBJ2-7	TRBV7-6	once	CASSSGQGTFYEQYF	TGTGCCAGCAGCTCCGGACAGGGAACTTTCTACGAGCAGTACTTC
TRBD1	TRBJ2-5	TRBV29-1	-	CSAPQLAGGAETQYF	TGCAGCGCCCCTCAGCTGGCAGGGGGCGCTGAGACCCAGTACTTC
TRBD1	TRBJ1-1	TRBV6-6	-	CATFPGGQGEAFF	TGTGCCACCTTCCCCGGGGGACAGGGCGAAGCTTTCTTT
-	TRBJ1-1	TRBV7-9	few	CASSLAGGYTEAFF	TGTGCCAGCAGCTTAGCGGGGGGGTACACTGAAGCTTTCTTT
-	TRBJ1-2	TRBV5-6	-	CASSPKQVARYGYTF	TGTGCCAGCAGCCCGAAACAGGTCGCCAGGTATGGCTACACCTTC
TRBD2	TRBJ2-7	TRBV10-1	-	CASSPTSGQENF	TGCGCCAGCAGCCCTACTAGCGGTCAGGAGAACTTC
TRBD2	TRBJ2-7	TRBV15	-	CATSRGLAGGYEQYF	TGTGCCACCAGCAGAGGGCTAGCGGGAGGGTACGAGCAGTACTTC
-	TRBJ2-1	TRBV6-5	once	CASSYLISANEQFF	TGTGCCAGCAGTTACCTAATTAGCGCAAATGAGCAGTTCTTC
-	TRBJ2-5	TRBV18	-	CASSPPGRKETQYF	TGTGCCAGCTCACCACCGGGGAGGAAAGAGACCCAGTACTTC
TRBD2	TRBJ2-2	TRBV5-1	-	CASSLGFGGSSTGELFF	TGCGCCAGCAGCTTGGGGTTTGGCGGGAGCTCCACCGGGGAGCTGTTTTTT
-	TRBJ2-2	TRBV7-9	-	CASSPSTRVGGELFF	TGTGCCAGCAGCCCCTCGACGCGGGTCGGCGGGGAGCTGTTTTTT
TRBD2	TRBJ2-7	TRBV4-2	-	CASSQDRTSPSYEQYF	TGTGCCAGCAGCCAAGACAGGACTAGCCCCTCCTACGAGCAGTACTTC
-	TRBJ1-1	TRBV7-9	-	CASSPQGPMDTEAFF	TGTGCCAGCAGCCCCCAGGGTCCGATGGACACTGAAGCTTTCTTT
-	TRBJ2-7	TRBV5-6	-	CASSLGQANYEQYF	TGTGCCAGCAGCTTGGGGCAGGCAAACTACGAGCAGTACTTC
TRBD1	TRBJ1-2	TRBV19	-	CASSIRSGQGAHGYTF	TGTGCCAGTAGTATTCGTTCGGGACAGGGGGCGCATGGCTACACCTTC
-	TRBJ2-2	TRBV7-3	once	CASSLQQGGDTGELFF	TGTGCCAGCAGCTTGCAACAGGGGGGGGACACCGGGGAGCTGTTTTTT
-	TRBJ2-2	TRBV29-1	once	CSVGGGAGELFF	TGCAGCGTCGGAGGGGGGGCCGGGGAGCTGTTTTTT
-	TRBJ2-3	TRBV7-9	-	CASSPESTDTQYF	TGTGCCAGCAGCCCAGAAAGCACAGATACGCAGTATTTT
TRBD1	TRBJ2-1	TRBV4-2	-	CATSVGTGVNEQFF	TGTGCCACCAGCGTTGGGACAGGGGTCAATGAGCAGTTCTTC
TRBD1	TRBJ2-5	TRBV11-2	once	CASSWDSSTETQYF	TGTGCCAGCAGCTGGGACAGTTCCACGGAGACCCAGTACTTC
-	TRBJ2-3	TRBV4-1	-	CASSLWSLDTQYF	TGCGCCAGCAGCCTCTGGAGCCTAGATACGCAGTATTTT
-	TRBJ2-3	TRBV7-8	-	CASSLSGTSTDTQYF	TGTGCCAGCAGCTTATCAGGCACTAGCACAGATACGCAGTATTTT
-	TRBJ1-5	TRBV9	-	CASSPAEGYSNQPQHF	TGTGCCAGCAGCCCCGCGGAGGGGTATAGCAATCAGCCCCAGCATTTT
TRBD2	TRBJ2-1	TRBV4-1	-	CASSQDTGREGIYNEQFF	TGCGCCAGCAGCCAAGATACGGGCCGGGAGGGCATCTACAATGAGCAGTTCTTC
TRBD1	TRBJ2-7	TRBV6-1	-	CASSAKGTGGTEQYF	TGTGCCAGCAGTGCTAAGGGAACAGGGGGCACAGAGCAGTACTTC
TRBD2	TRBJ2-3	TRBV10-2	-	CAIMGEGDTQYF	TGCGCCATAATGGGGGAGGGAGATACGCAGTATTTT
-	TRBJ1-1	TRBV2	few	CASRTGNTEAFF	TGTGCCAGCAGGACAGGAAACACTGAAGCTTTCTTT
TRBD2	TRBJ2-1	TRBV7-9	-	CASRGTGGRTYNEQFF	TGTGCCAGCCGCGGCACTGGCGGGAGGACCTACAATGAGCAGTTCTTC
-	TRBJ2-7	TRBV27	-	CASSFGQRLYEQYF	TGTGCCAGCAGTTTCGGTCAGCGACTCTACGAGCAGTACTTC
-	TRBJ2-2	TRBV7-9	-	CASSMDSTGELFF	TGTGCCAGCAGCATGGACAGCACCGGGGAGCTGTTTTTT
TRBD2	TRBJ2-3	TRBV5-4	-	CASSLSLAGSDTQYF	TGTGCCAGCAGCTTAAGCCTAGCGGGGTCAGATACGCAGTATTTT
-	TRBJ2-7	TRBV11-2	once	CASSLGRRYEQYF	TGTGCCAGCAGCTTAGGTCGCAGGTACGAGCAGTACTTC
-	TRBJ1-2	TRBV10-2	-	CASSESGPASPYTF	TGCGCCAGCAGTGAGTCGGGGCCAGCGTCACCCTACACCTTC